This T cell receptor (beta chain) was recorded in a study of cytomegalovirus exposure and HLA in healthy donors. About the study: It was reported in a later analysis that the 95 to 150 validation repertoires used the same platform as the 550 to 800 first-cohort repertoires.

Produced via immunoSEQ multiplex PCR; TCRdb's table is partial and in-frame only. The data show approximately 100,000 clones, about 87% seen once. Per the germline V gene, CDR1 is SEHNR and CDR2 is FQNEAQ (reference sequence). V was shortened by 4 bases and J by 2 bases, with 15 bases between the two germline ends. The CDR3 runs 16 residues. The rearrangement links TRBV7-9 to TRBJ1-3; TRBD1 is a possible D gene (5 bases). Sequenced: PBMCs. This sequence was found in a woman aged 18 to 35 in good health and CMV-seropositive. CDR3 in amino acids: CASSSRGSGAGNTIYF. The CDR3, as DNA: TGTGCCAGCAGCTCCCGGGGCAGCGGGGCTGGAAACACCATATATTTT.